Following are 21 T cell receptor beta chains from one sample sequenced in a study of T cells in Graves' hyperthyroidism and ophthalmopathy. Amplification yielded TCR beta CDR3 regions, with RNA transcripts as the source. An initial round of RT-PCR targeting the TCR CDR3 relied on the HTBI primer set. TCRdb analysed the multiplex PCR reads with MiXCR anew, one entry per CDR3 protein. The sample includes over 700,000 distinct CDR3 sequences, more than 30% of them seen just once. The sequenced sample consisted of blood. All receptors come from a man aged 18-30 years with Graves' hyperthyroidism.

This clonotype has a count of ten or more. The V and J genes are TRBV19 and TRBJ1-1; possible D gene TRBD1, 5 bases. Per the germline V gene, CDR1 is LNHDA and CDR2 is SQIVND (reference sequence). The CDR3 is 15 amino acids. The V end was cut by 7 bases, the J end by 1 base, with 16 bases between. CDR3: CASTSRERPNTEAFF. In DNA, the CDR3 is TGTGCCAGTACCTCCAGGGAACGGCCGAACACTGAAGCTTTCTTT. The complete variable domain, with remaining parts taken from reference TRBV19 and TRBJ1-1, reads DGGITQSPKYLFRKEGQNVTLSCEQNLNHDAMYWYRQDPGQGLRLIYYSQIVNDFQKGDIAEGYSVSREKKESFPLTVTSAQKNPTAFYLCASTSRERPNTEAFFGQGTRLTVV.

This chain joins TRBV15 and TRBJ1-2; D might be TRBD1 (5 bases). This CDR3 spans 15 amino acids. V lost 3 bases, J lost 1 base, and 12 bases lay in between. The germline V gene encodes CDR1 LNHNV and CDR2 YYDKDF (reference sequence). This chain's CDR3 is CATSRVGARNYGYTF. CDR3 nucleotides: TGTGCCACCAGCAGGGTCGGGGCTCGTAACTATGGCTACACCTTC. Full variable domain (outside the CDR3, taken from reference TRBV15 and TRBJ1-2): DAMVIQNPRYQVTQFGKPVTLSCSQTLNHNVMYWYQQKSSQAPKLLFHYYDKDFNNEADTPDNFQSRRPNTSFCFLDIRSPGLGDTAMYLCATSRVGARNYGYTFGSGTRLTVV.

This clonotype turned up a few times. The V gene is TRBV7-9, the J gene TRBJ2-7; TRBD2 agrees at 7 bases. The CDR3 runs 15 residues. V shed 3 bases, J shed 7 bases, and the junction held 12 bases outside the gene matches. Germline V lookup: CDR1 SEHNR, CDR2 FQNEAQ (reference sequence). The CDR3 DNA reads TGTGCCAGCAGCTTCGGCGGGAGCCCACCGGGGGAGCAGTACTTC. It encodes CASSFGGSPPGEQYF.

Many counts were recorded for this clonotype. The chain is built from TRBV10-3 and TRBJ2-2, with D possibly being TRBD2 (6 bases). The length of the CDR3 is 14 residues. V gave up 5 bases and J gave up 2 bases, with 9 bases separating them. Germline CDR1 ENHRY, CDR2 SYGVKD. CDR3 DNA sequence: TGTGCCATCAGTACCGGGAGTAACACCGGGGAGCTGTTTTTT. Translated: CAISTGSNTGELFF.

This clonotype was found many times. The rearrangement joins TRBV7-9 to TRBJ2-2; D not certain. CDR1 SEHNR and CDR2 FQNEAQ come from the germline V gene (reference sequence). This CDR3 region has 13 residues. The V end was cut by 5 bases, the J end by 6 bases, with 10 bases between. The CDR3 loop is CASSPAMAGELFF. The CDR3 region has the DNA TGTGCCAGCAGCCCTGCCATGGCCGGGGAGCTGTTTTTT.

V and J are TRBV6-4 and TRBJ1-1; D is undetermined. Germline V gene lookup returns CDR1 MRHNA and CDR2 SNTAGT. V was pared by 11 bases and J by 0 bases, with 16 bases between. CDR3 length: 14 residues. For the CDR3, the DNA is TGTGCCCCGCGTGAGGCGGCGGTGAACACTGAAGCTTTCTTT. Translation: CAPREAAVNTEAFF.

Ten or more counts support this clonotype. The V gene is TRBV9, the J gene TRBJ1-1; tentatively, D is TRBD1 (6 bases). The germline V and J ends were trimmed by 4 bases and 4 bases, with 14 bases remaining between them. Germline CDR1 and CDR2: SGDLS and YYNGEE. This CDR3 spans 14 amino acids. CDR3 coding DNA: TGTGCCAGCAGCTCAACAGGGTTTGGCACTGAAGCTTTCTTT. This encodes CASSSTGFGTEAFF.

This clonotype was counted between two and nine times. CDR3 DNA: TGTGCCAGCAGTTACCGCAGGGACGATAATTCACCCCTCCACTTT. This gives the protein CASSYRRDDNSPLHF. The chain uses TRBV6-5 and TRBJ1-6; the D gene is possibly TRBD1 (5 bases). Germline CDR1 is MNHEY and CDR2 is SVGAGI. Deletions cut 2 bases from V and 5 bases from J, with 10 bases between. This CDR3 comprises 15 residues.

In its sample, this clonotype was seen a few times. The genes are TRBV7-2 and TRBJ2-6; TRBD1 might be the D (5 bases). CDR3 length: 16 residues. V lost 4 bases to trimming and J lost 4 bases, with 14 bases between them. Germline-derived CDR1 and CDR2 are SGHTA and FQGNSA. The CDR3 loop is CASSSRAGAGANVLTF. CDR3 in DNA: TGTGCCAGCAGCTCCCGTGCTGGGGCCGGGGCCAACGTCCTGACTTTC. Full variable domain (rest looked up from reference TRBV7-2 and TRBJ2-6): GAGVSQSPSNKVTEKGKDVELRCDPISGHTALYWYRQSLGQGLEFLIYFQGNSAPDKSGLPSDRFSAERTGGSVSTLTIQRTQQEDSAVYLCASSSRAGAGANVLTFGAGSRLTVL.

V is TRBV5-1 and J is TRBJ2-5; D is ambiguous. The V gene lost 7 bases and the J gene lost 2 bases, with 21 bases spanning the gap. The CDR3 is 16 amino acids. Germline assignment: CDR1 SGHRS and CDR2 YFSETQ. Written as DNA, the CDR3 is TGCGCCAGCCGATCGCAACCCATTCTGACACAAGAGACCCAGTACTTC. Its translation: CASRSQPILTQETQYF.

This clonotype appeared many times. This sequence joins TRBV7-2 and TRBJ1-5, with D tentatively TRBD1 (5 bases). CDR3 length: 13 amino acids. Germline V gene lookup returns CDR1 SGHTA and CDR2 FQGNSA. V lost 1 base, J lost 5 bases, and 6 bases lay in between. CDR3 in amino acids: CASSLEGHQPQHF. CDR3 sequence (DNA): TGTGCCAGCAGCTTAGAGGGACATCAGCCCCAGCATTTT.

The chain combines TRBV7-9 with TRBJ1-1; D is unresolved. V was trimmed by 7 bases and J by 1 base, leaving 16 bases between them. This CDR3 comprises 15 residues. Germline lookup yields CDR1 SEHNR and CDR2 FQNEAQ (reference sequence). The CDR3 region has the DNA TGTGCCAGCAAAACAACTAGACACCAGAACACTGAAGCTTTCTTT. It encodes CASKTTRHQNTEAFF.

The V and J genes are TRBV9 and TRBJ1-1; 8 nucleotides match TRBD1. The CDR3 extends over 13 amino acids. With V trimmed by 4 bases and J by 7 bases, 6 bases remained unmatched. Per germline, CDR1 SGDLS and CDR2 YYNGEE. The CDR3 DNA reads TGTGCCAGCAGCCCGGACAGGGCAAATGAAGCTTTCTTT. It encodes CASSPDRANEAFF.

This clonotype occurred a few times. The chain is built from TRBV7-9 and TRBJ2-7; a possible D gene is TRBD1 (5 bases). This CDR3 is 14 amino acids long. The V end was cut by 5 bases, the J end by 4 bases, with 15 bases between. Per germline, CDR1 SEHNR and CDR2 FQNEAQ (reference sequence). CDR3 nucleotides: TGTGCCAGCAGCCCGGACACCCTCACTTACGAGCAGTACTTC. This sequence encodes CASSPDTLTYEQYF.

V gene TRBV9 combines with J gene TRBJ1-3, with D possibly TRBD1 on 5 matching bases. The length of the CDR3 is 16 residues. Trimming took 4 bases from V and 0 from J, leaving 14 bases between them. Germline V gene data show CDR1 as SGDLS and CDR2 as YYNGEE. CDR3 residues: CASSPQDSSSGNTIYF. The CDR3 coding sequence is TGTGCCAGCAGCCCTCAAGACAGTAGCTCTGGAAACACCATATATTTT.

The chain carries TRBV5-1 and TRBJ2-6; no clear D. There are 15 residues in the CDR3. The germline CDR1 and CDR2 sequences are SGHRS and YFSETQ. The V and J ends lost 0 bases and 2 bases respectively, with 6 bases between them. The CDR3 protein is CASSLESTGANVLTF. The CDR3 region has the DNA TGCGCCAGCAGCTTGGAGAGTACTGGGGCCAACGTCCTGACTTTC.

The chain has TRBV14 and TRBJ2-5, with 7 bases matching TRBD2. Per germline, CDR1 SGHDN and CDR2 FVKESK. The CDR3 contains 17 residues. V dropped 0 bases and J dropped 2; count of bases not matched to a gene: 9. The CDR3: CASSQERRLALQETQYF. CDR3 nucleotide sequence: TGTGCCAGCAGCCAAGAAAGGAGACTAGCATTACAAGAGACCCAGTACTTC.

At least ten counts were recorded for this clonotype. V and J are TRBV15 and TRBJ2-2; TRBD1 matches 7 bases. Germline lookup yields CDR1 LNHNV and CDR2 YYDKDF (reference sequence). CDR3 length: 14 amino acids. Germline trimming cut 8 bases from V and 2 bases from J; bases unmatched to any gene: 5. DNA of the CDR3: TGTGCCACCCGAGACAGGGTCAACACCGGGGAGCTGTTTTTT. Its protein product is CATRDRVNTGELFF.

Worth noting for this clonotype: One junction end does not reproduce the germline sequence, and a read error may be involved. The chain combines TRBV5-1 with TRBJ1-4; possible D gene TRBD1, 5 bases. This CDR3 has 15 residues. CDR1 SGHRS and CDR2 YFSETQ come from the germline V gene. Here the CDR3 reads CASSPLTVSNEKLFF. For the CDR3, the DNA is TGTGCCAGCAGCCCGCTGACAGTTTCTAATGAAAAACTGTTTTTT.

The chain employs TRBV20-1 and TRBJ2-5; 10 bases are a match to TRBD1. Germline V CDR1 and CDR2: DFQATT, SNEGSKA (reference sequence). With 5 bases clipped from V and 5 bases from J, the junction kept 8 bases outside the gene matches. The CDR3 covers 14 residues. This chain's CDR3 is CSAPRDRGRETQYF. CDR3 sequence (DNA): TGCAGTGCTCCCCGGGACAGGGGACGGGAGACCCAGTACTTC.

This clonotype was recorded once. A read error may be the cause here, since a much bigger clone is one base away. The chain combines TRBV29-1 with TRBJ2-7; D may correspond to TRBD1 or TRBD2 (5 bases each). The V end was cut by 7 bases, the J end by 4 bases, with 14 bases between. The CDR3 contains 12 residues. Germline assignment: CDR1 SQVTM and CDR2 ANQGSEA. CDR3 in amino acids: CSGGASLYEQYF. As DNA, the CDR3 is TGCAGCGGAGGGGCTTCGCTGTACGAGCAGTACTTC.